Following are 30 T cell receptor beta chains from one sample sequenced in a study of T cell clonality in common variable immunodeficiency. Assay: immunoSEQ multiplex PCR; the TCRdb copy retains only in-frame clones and omits some. The sample counts around 50,000 clones, none seen once; the ten largest own approximately 5.4%. The material sequenced was peripheral blood mononuclear cells. The receptor source for this set is a person between 18 and 75 years old in good health.

This clone was recorded at least ten times. The read ends 3 residues early relative to the CDR3; the germline J gene fills the gap. The chain recombines TRBV20-1 with TRBJ2-1; 13 nucleotides line up with TRBD2. The germline CDR1 and CDR2 sequences are DFQATT and SNEGSKA (reference sequence). V gave up 5 bases and J gave up 0 bases; unmatched junction bases: 7. The CDR3 is 17 amino acids. The CDR3 loop reads CSAYGLAGEDSYNEQFF. The CDR3 DNA, read in part, is TGCAGTGCTTACGGACTAGCGGGAGAAGACTCCTACAATGAG.

At least ten counts were recorded for this clone. The read gets to within 3 residues of the CDR3 end, and the germline J gene fills in the rest. The chain carries TRBV5-1 and TRBJ2-7; D is undetermined. Between the trimmed V and J ends, which lost 0 bases and 0 bases, there was a span of 10 bases. The CDR3 sequence is 15 residues long. Germline lookup yields CDR1 SGHRS and CDR2 YFSETQ. CDR3 sequence: CASSLGAWSSYEQYF. CDR3 DNA, as far as it was read: TGCGCCAGCAGCTTGGGGGCCTGGAGCTCCTACGAG.

A remark on this clone: The read terminates 3 residues before the CDR3 end, so the remaining end is supplied by the germline J gene. J is TRBJ2-3 and V is TRBV19, with D unresolved. Deletions cut 1 base from V and 0 bases from J, with 11 bases between. The germline V gene encodes CDR1 LNHDA and CDR2 SQIVND (reference sequence). This CDR3 has 16 amino acids. CDR3 residues: CASSIGLAPSTDTQYF. The sequenced CDR3 bases are TGTGCCAGTAGTATAGGGCTGGCCCCTAGCACAGATACG. Drawing the rest from reference TRBV19 and TRBJ2-3, the complete variable domain is DGGITQSPKYLFRKEGQNVTLSCEQNLNHDAMYWYRQDPGQGLRLIYYSQIVNDFQKGDIAEGYSVSREKKESFPLTVTSAQKNPTAFYLCASSIGLAPSTDTQYFGPGTRLTVL.

This clone showed up many times. The read stops 3 residues short of the end of the CDR3; the missing end is completed from the germline J gene. The V gene is TRBV20-1, the J gene TRBJ2-7; possible D gene TRBD1, 6 bases. The germline V and J ends were trimmed by 0 bases and 4 bases, with 16 bases remaining between them. The CDR3 extends over 15 amino acids. Germline V gene lookup returns CDR1 DFQATT and CDR2 SNEGSKA (reference sequence). The CDR3 region is CSARDPGHLGYEQYF. CDR3 DNA, as far as it was read: TGCAGTGCTAGAGACCCGGGACATCTAGGGTACGAG.

The CDR3 protein is CASSLEAGGSNQPQHF. CDR3 DNA (partial): TGCGCCAGCAGCTTGGAGGCAGGGGGAAGCAATCAGCCC. The V and J genes are TRBV5-1 and TRBJ1-5, with 7 nucleotides matching TRBD1. Read coverage stops 3 residues before the CDR3 terminus; the germline J gene supplies the remainder. Unmatched junction bases numbered 4, after V lost 0 bases and J lost 1 base. The CDR3 has 16 residues. CDR1 and CDR2 from the germline V gene are SGHRS and YFSETQ.

The CDR3 is CSARALGEAYYGYTF. The part of the CDR3 DNA that was read is TGCAGTGCTAGAGCCCTCGGGGAGGCCTACTATGGC. The chain carries TRBV20-1 and TRBJ1-2, with no clear D. The CDR3 is cut off 3 residues early in the read; its end comes from the germline J gene. Between the trimmed V and J ends, which lost 1 base and 3 bases, there was a span of 15 bases. This CDR3 comprises 15 residues. Germline V gives CDR1 DFQATT, CDR2 SNEGSKA (reference sequence).

This clone showed up many times. The CDR3 loop reads CASSLSGTSGRRAYEQYF. The CDR3 bases that were read are TGTGCCAGCAGCCTATCCGGGACTAGCGGGAGGAGAGCCTACGAG. The chain joins TRBV2 to TRBJ2-7, with 15 bases identical to TRBD2. The read ends 3 residues shy of where the CDR3 ends; the end is completed using the germline J gene. V was pared by 6 bases and J by 2 bases, with 11 bases of the junction left unmatched. The CDR3 runs to 18 residues. The germline gives CDR1 SNHLY, CDR2 FYNNEI.

This clone was recorded many times. Mismatch with germline at one junction end may stem from a read error. The missing CDR3 end, 3 residues past where the read stops, is filled in from the germline J gene. The rearrangement links TRBV4-2 to TRBJ1-6, with TRBD1 as a possible D gene (5 bases). CDR1 and CDR2 from the germline V gene are LGHNA and YNFKEQ. The CDR3 covers 14 residues. The sequenced part of the CDR3 DNA is TGCGCCAGCAGCCAAGATCCCAGGGATTCACCC. Protein: CASSQDPRDSP. The whole CDR3 sequence is CASSQDPRDSPLHF.

This clone was observed at least ten times. The read halts 3 residues ahead of the CDR3 end, with the missing end drawn from the germline J gene. The chain uses TRBV19 and TRBJ1-1, with no clear D. Trimming took 10 bases from V and 5 from J, leaving 14 bases between them. Germline CDR1 is LNHDA and CDR2 is SQIVND (reference sequence). CDR3 size: 12 residues. The DNA read from the CDR3 is TGTGCCACTACGTCAGCGGGGACTGAA. The encoded protein is CATTSAGTE. The CDR3 as a whole reads CATTSAGTEAFF.

This clone was counted many times. The read ends 3 residues before the CDR3 terminus; that terminus is restored from the germline J gene. The chain joins TRBV20-1 to TRBJ1-2, with D perhaps TRBD1 (5 bases). The V gene lost 6 bases and the J gene lost 4 bases, with 12 bases spanning the gap. This CDR3 comprises 12 residues. Germline CDR1 is DFQATT and CDR2 is SNEGSKA (reference sequence). CDR3 sequence: CSAAGLRYGYTF. The covered CDR3 bases are TGCAGTGCCGCGGGACTACGCTATGGC.

This clone was observed many times. The CDR3 end is not reached by the read, which stops 3 residues before it; the germline J gene fills it in. The chain has TRBV28 and TRBJ1-1, with 10 bases aligning to TRBD1. From germline, CDR1 is MDHEN and CDR2 SYDVKM. Losses at the gene ends were 6 bases for V and 5 bases for J; bases not matched to a gene: 6. This CDR3 contains 14 residues. Partial CDR3 DNA: TGTGCCAGCAGCCCCGGGGACAGGGGAACTGAA. This encodes CASSPGDRGTE. The full CDR3 reads CASSPGDRGTEAFF.

This clone was observed many times. The CDR3 is cut off 3 residues early in the read; its end comes from the germline J gene. The V call is TRBV7-2, the J call TRBJ2-1, with 7 bases matching TRBD2. The CDR3 contains 15 residues. Unmatched junction bases numbered 6, after V lost 3 bases and J lost 4 bases. Germline lookup yields CDR1 SGHTA and CDR2 FQGNSA. CDR3 sequence: CASSFGGEGYNEQFF. The DNA read from the CDR3 is TGTGCCAGCAGCTTCGGTGGGGAGGGGTACAATGAG.

At least ten counts were recorded for this clone. The read finishes 3 residues shy of the CDR3 end, and the germline J gene is used to complete it. The chain links TRBV7-8 to TRBJ2-5; no definite D call. In germline, CDR1 is SGHVS, CDR2 FQNEAQ. V lost 1 base to trimming and J lost 1 base, with 4 bases between them. The CDR3 contains 13 residues. The CDR3 loop reads CASSLVLQETQYF. CDR3 DNA (partial): TGTGCCAGCAGCTTAGTACTCCAAGAGACC.

This clone was counted only a few times. The read stops 3 residues short of the end of the CDR3; the missing end is completed from the germline J gene. Other DNA variants within this sample encode the same CDR3. The rearrangement uses TRBV19 and TRBJ2-3; 9 nucleotides align to TRBD1. The CDR3 is made up of 16 amino acids. Germline V gene data show CDR1 as LNHDA and CDR2 as SQIVND (reference sequence). Unmatched junction bases numbered 8, after V lost 6 bases and J lost 1 base. CDR3 DNA (partial): TGTGCCAGTAGCGATACAGGGGGCGAGGGCACAGATACG. It specifies CASSDTGGEGTDT. The CDR3 reads in full as CASSDTGGEGTDTQYF.

This clone occurred many times. The CDR3 end falls 3 residues outside the read, so it is completed with the germline J gene. The genes are TRBV19 and TRBJ2-7, with 8 bases that match TRBD2. Germline CDR1 reads LNHDA; CDR2 reads SQIVND (reference sequence). V lost 1 base and J lost 5; bases outside the gene matches: 7. The CDR3 covers 15 residues. The CDR3 bases that were read are TGTGCCAGTAGTATAGGAGCGGGAGAAAGGAACGAG. Protein: CASSIGAGERNE. The complete CDR3 protein is CASSIGAGERNEQYF.

This clone was counted ten times or more. The read terminates 3 residues ahead of where the CDR3 ends, so the germline J gene completes it. The chain joins TRBV19 to TRBJ2-3; perhaps TRBD1 as D (5 bases). The V end lost 3 bases, the J end lost 3 bases, and 7 bases lay between the germline ends. The CDR3 runs to 13 residues. Per the germline V gene, CDR1 is LNHDA and CDR2 is SQIVND (reference sequence). CDR3 amino acids: CASSIGQTDTQYF. The sequenced CDR3 bases are TGTGCCAGTAGTATTGGACAAACAGATACG. The entire variable domain, with the rest obtained from reference TRBV19 and TRBJ2-3, is as follows: DGGITQSPKYLFRKEGQNVTLSCEQNLNHDAMYWYRQDPGQGLRLIYYSQIVNDFQKGDIAEGYSVSREKKESFPLTVTSAQKNPTAFYLCASSIGQTDTQYFGPGTRLTVL.

The table lists this clone with many counts. The read ends 3 residues early relative to the CDR3; the germline J gene fills the gap. This chain links TRBV20-1 with TRBJ2-7; 9 bases map to TRBD2. There are 13 residues in the CDR3. Trimming at V came to 2 bases and at J to 3 bases, leaving 2 bases not matched to a gene. Germline CDR1 DFQATT, CDR2 SNEGSKA (reference sequence). Here the CDR3 reads CSARLAGHYEQYF. The CDR3 DNA, read in part, is TGCAGTGCTAGACTAGCGGGACACTACGAG.

This clone showed up many times. The read terminates 3 residues before the CDR3 end, so the remaining end is supplied by the germline J gene. This chain connects TRBV20-1 to TRBJ2-7, with 11 bases aligning to TRBD1. This CDR3 region has 14 residues. Trimming took 2 bases from V and 2 from J; bases not matched to a gene: 2. Germline CDR1 reads DFQATT; CDR2 reads SNEGSKA (reference sequence). Partial CDR3 DNA: TGCAGTGCTAGACAGGGACAGGGGGCCTACGAG. Protein sequence: CSARQGQGAYE. In full, the CDR3 reads CSARQGQGAYEQYF.

This clone was seen at least ten times. The read ends 3 residues before the CDR3 terminus; that terminus is restored from the germline J gene. The chain combines TRBV5-1 with TRBJ2-3, with 11 bases identical to TRBD2. V shed 2 bases and J 0 bases; nucleotides not matched to a gene: 11. Germline V gene data show CDR1 as SGHRS and CDR2 as YFSETQ. The CDR3 runs to 19 residues. CDR3 sequence: CASSFGTSGSIWSTDTQYF. The CDR3 DNA, read in part, is TGCGCCAGCAGCTTTGGAACTAGCGGGAGTATCTGGAGCACAGATACG.

This clone has ten or more counts. The sequence runs out 3 residues before the end of the CDR3; the remainder is reconstructed from the germline J gene. J is TRBJ2-5 and V is TRBV19; D might be TRBD2 (7 bases). From germline, CDR1 is LNHDA and CDR2 SQIVND (reference sequence). V gave up 10 bases and J gave up 3 bases, with 12 bases separating them. The CDR3 has 12 residues. The DNA read from the CDR3 is TGTGCCACCGAAGGGGGGGAAGAGACC. It is translated as CATEGGEET. From start to end, the CDR3 is CATEGGEETQYF.

This clone was counted ten times or more. The read stops 3 residues short of the end of the CDR3; the missing end is completed from the germline J gene. The chain has TRBV5-1 and TRBJ2-7; 7 bases fit TRBD1. This CDR3 has 15 residues. The germline V gene has CDR1 SGHRS and CDR2 YFSETQ. With 0 bases clipped from V and 4 bases from J, the junction kept 7 bases outside the gene matches. The sequenced CDR3 bases are TGCGCCAGCAGCTTGGCACAGGGGCGTCTGTACGAG. It codes for CASSLAQGRLYE. The full CDR3 sequence reads CASSLAQGRLYEQYF.

This clone was detected many times. The read gets to within 3 residues of the CDR3 end, and the germline J gene fills in the rest. The chain couples TRBV29-1 to TRBJ1-2, with D perhaps matching TRBD1 (6 bases). CDR1 is SQVTM and CDR2 is ANQGSEA in the germline V gene. The V gene lost 6 bases and the J gene lost 3 bases, with 8 bases spanning the gap. The CDR3 consists of 11 residues. CDR3 amino acids: CSVTGDYGYTF. CDR3 DNA, as far as it was read: TGCAGCGTGACAGGTGACTATGGC. The entire variable domain, with the rest obtained from reference TRBV29-1 and TRBJ1-2, is as follows: SAVISQKPSRDICQRGTSLTIQCQVDSQVTMMFWYRQQPGQSLTLIATANQGSEATYESGFVIDKFPISRPNLTFSTLTVSNMSPEDSSIYLCSVTGDYGYTFGSGTRLTVV.

This clone was counted many times. Read data end 3 residues before the CDR3 end; the end is taken from the germline J gene. The V call is TRBV19, the J call TRBJ2-7; TRBD1 matches 8 bases. Trimming at V came to 10 bases and at J to 1 base, leaving 9 bases not matched to a gene. Germline assignment: CDR1 LNHDA and CDR2 SQIVND (reference sequence). There are 14 residues in the CDR3. CDR3 DNA, as far as it was read: TGTGCCACCTCTCGGACAGGGCTGTCCTACGAG. This codes for CATSRTGLSYE. The full CDR3 sequence reads CATSRTGLSYEQYF.

This clone came up many times. The read terminates 3 residues before the CDR3 end, so the remaining end is supplied by the germline J gene. This chain connects TRBV5-6 to TRBJ1-5; perhaps TRBD1 as D (5 bases). With 3 bases removed from V and 3 bases from J, the gap between germline ends came to 10 bases. Looked up from germline, CDR1 is SGHDT and CDR2 is YYEEEE. The CDR3 consists of 14 residues. The CDR3 protein is CASSSWGDNQPQHF. CDR3 DNA, as far as it was read: TGTGCCAGCAGCTCATGGGGGGACAATCAGCCC.

The sample holds many counts of this clone. From the germline J gene comes the end of the CDR3, since the read stops 3 residues before it. The chain links TRBV20-1 to TRBJ2-1, with TRBD2 matching over 10 bases. Germline lookup yields CDR1 DFQATT and CDR2 SNEGSKA (reference sequence). The CDR3 length is 16 residues. V shed 3 bases, J shed 4 bases, and the junction held 9 bases outside the gene matches. The chain's CDR3 is CSARDRTSGNYNEQFF. The sequenced CDR3 bases are TGCAGTGCTAGGGATAGGACTAGCGGAAATTACAATGAG.

This clone was observed a handful of times. Read sequence stops 3 residues before the CDR3 end, and the germline J gene provides the missing end. The chain couples TRBV19 to TRBJ1-2; a weak D match, TRBD1 (5 bases). Germline CDR1 LNHDA, CDR2 SQIVND (reference sequence). The CDR3 spans 16 residues. The CDR3: CASSAGPLLMNNDYTF. The DNA read from the CDR3 is TGTGCCAGTAGTGCGGGGCCACTACTCATGAACAATGAC.

This clone was recorded many times. Germline is not matched at one junction end, which may reflect a read error. The read gets to within 3 residues of the CDR3 end, and the germline J gene fills in the rest. This sequence joins TRBV11-2 and TRBJ2-4; D may be TRBD2 (6 bases). The germline CDR1 and CDR2 sequences are SGHAT and FQNNGV. The CDR3 sequence is 15 residues long. CDR3 region: CASSLDLAIVNIQYF. CDR3 DNA (partial): TGTGCCAGCAGCCTAGATCTAGCGATTGTTAACATT. Full variable domain (outside the CDR3, taken from reference TRBV11-2 and TRBJ2-4): EAGVAQSPRYKIIEKRQSVAFWCNPISGHATLYWYQQILGQGPKLLIQFQNNGVVDDSQLPKDRFSAERLKGVDSTLKIQPAKLEDSAVYLCASSLDLAIVNIQYFGAGTRLSVL.

This clone showed up many times. The read stops 3 residues short of the end of the CDR3; the missing end is completed from the germline J gene. The V gene is TRBV28, the J gene TRBJ1-1, with a weak D call TRBD1 (5 bases). Germline V gives CDR1 MDHEN, CDR2 SYDVKM. V dropped 5 bases and J dropped 5 bases, with 18 bases sitting between them. The CDR3 totals 15 residues. The CDR3 reads CASSPPTEGRTEAFF. CDR3 DNA, as far as it was read: TGTGCCAGCAGTCCGCCGACAGAGGGAAGGACTGAA.

This clone was seen at least ten times. The read ends 3 residues before the CDR3 terminus; that terminus is restored from the germline J gene. V usage is TRBV6-1 and J usage is TRBJ1-1; no firm D call. Germline CDR1 MNHNS, CDR2 SASEGT. CDR3 length equals 16 residues. The V and J ends lost 4 bases and 0 bases respectively, with 15 bases between them. CDR3: CASSGLRPGVNTEAFF. CDR3 bases read: TGTGCCAGCAGTGGCCTAAGACCCGGGGTGAACACTGAA.

In its sample, this clone was seen many times. The DNA ends 3 residues before the CDR3 does, and the rest of the CDR3 is filled in from the germline J gene. V and J are TRBV6-1 and TRBJ1-2; tentatively, D is TRBD1 (6 bases). This CDR3 is 15 amino acids long. V was clipped by 1 base and J by 6 bases, with 15 bases between them. Germline V lookup: CDR1 MNHNS, CDR2 SASEGT. CDR3 region: CASSEDWGLIDGYTF. Partial CDR3 DNA: TGTGCCAGCAGTGAAGACTGGGGGCTAATTGATGGC.